A single sample is the source of the 17 T cell receptor beta chains below, sequenced in a study of vaccination and CD4 T cells after COVID-19 (dated by TCRdb to between 2020 and 2023). Preparation of the library involved PCR. TCRdb names Illumina iSeq 100 as the instrument used. TCR sequencing of DNA from cultured CD4+ T cells used the Oncomine TCR Beta short-read assay at the Johns Hopkins FTIC core. The QIAamp micro DNA kit was used to extract genomic DNA from the cultured CD4+ T cells. TCRdb cleaned the public reads at Q25 with fastp, built clones with MiXCR and kept in-frame beta chains. CDR3 protein sequences are deduplicated, and each keeps its most common genes and DNA. The sample table holds some 8,900 distinct CDR3 sequences, of which about 35% were seen once. The ten largest clones capture 8% to 8.5% of the sample. The sample's treatment or condition label, in plain terms: roughly 10-day PBMC culture with coronavirus spike peptide pools or control peptides (ViraFEST assay). CD4+ T cells from unexposed donors were collected before the COVID-19 pandemic (2011-2018).

For these receptors, no antigen is known. The sequenced sample was CD4+ T cells from blood, cultured in vitro. Receptors originate from a human donor in good health.

This clonotype is termed medium-sized (0.01 to 0.1%). The chain couples TRBV15 to TRBJ1-2; possibly TRBD1 for D (6 bases). Per germline, CDR1 LNHNV and CDR2 YYDKDF (reference sequence). The CDR3 runs 13 residues. V lost 2 bases and J lost 8, with 12 bases in between. The CDR3 DNA reads as TGTGCCACCAGCAGACCGGACAGAGGGGGCTACACCTTC. This encodes CATSRPDRGGYTF. The whole variable domain, filled in from reference TRBV15 and TRBJ1-2, reads DAMVIQNPRYQVTQFGKPVTLSCSQTLNHNVMYWYQQKSSQAPKLLFHYYDKDFNNEADTPDNFQSRRPNTSFCFLDIRSPGLGDTAMYLCATSRPDRGGYTFGSGTRLTVV.

In this sample, this clonotype turned up a few times. The chain has TRBV28 and TRBJ1-5; D gene unclear. CDR1 is MDHEN and CDR2 is SYDVKM in the germline V gene. The V end lost 4 bases, the J end lost 1 base, and 11 bases lay between the germline ends. This CDR3 spans 15 amino acids. The CDR3 reads CASSYRQTSNQPQHF. In DNA, the CDR3 is TGTGCCAGCAGTTACCGGCAGACCAGCAATCAGCCCCAGCATTTT.

This clonotype came up a few times. CDR3 protein: CSARGGEVRDQPQHF. The CDR3 nucleotides read TGCAGTGCCCGGGGGGGGGAGGTAAGGGATCAGCCCCAGCATTTT. This chain connects TRBV20-1 to TRBJ1-5; possibly TRBD1 for D (5 bases). This CDR3 is 15 amino acids long. Per the germline V gene, CDR1 is DFQATT and CDR2 is SNEGSKA (reference sequence). The ends were cut back, 6 bases at V and 5 bases at J, with 20 bases in the middle.

This clonotype is medium-sized by share. The chain combines TRBV20-1 with TRBJ1-2; D gene ambiguous. The CDR3 runs 11 residues. V lost 5 bases, J lost 4 bases, and 8 bases lay in between. Germline assignment: CDR1 DFQATT and CDR2 SNEGSKA (reference sequence). In DNA, the CDR3 is TGCAGTGCTCCTGGGTTCTATGGCTACACCTTC. Its protein product is CSAPGFYGYTF.

This clonotype has just a few counts. The J gene is TRBJ1-1, the V gene TRBV20-1; 7 nucleotides line up with TRBD1. The V gene end was trimmed by 3 bases and the J gene end by 1 base; junction bases not matched to a gene: 8. Germline V lookup: CDR1 DFQATT, CDR2 SNEGSKA (reference sequence). The CDR3 spans 15 residues. CDR3 loop: CSASGANRGNTEAFF. The DNA for the CDR3 is TGCAGTGCTAGCGGCGCCAACAGGGGGAACACTGAAGCTTTCTTT.

This clonotype has more than one count but fewer than ten. CDR3 sequence reads: CASSSGAANTEAFF. CDR3 nucleotides: TGTGCCAGCAGCTCGGGGGCAGCGAACACTGAAGCTTTCTTT. This chain uses TRBV7-9 with TRBJ1-1; tentative D call: TRBD1 (6 bases). V gave up 4 bases and J gave up 1 base, with 10 bases separating them. The CDR3 is made up of 14 amino acids. Germline CDR1 and CDR2: SEHNR and FQNEAQ (reference sequence).

This clonotype was observed a few times. The CDR3 loop reads CASSPGQGIEAFF. The CDR3 region has the DNA TGTGCCAGCAGCCCGGGACAGGGAATTGAAGCTTTCTTT. The chain carries TRBV27 and TRBJ1-1; TRBD1 matches at 9 bases. The germline gives CDR1 MNHEY, CDR2 SMNVEV (reference sequence). The CDR3 covers 13 residues. J lost 7 bases, V lost 6 bases, and 6 bases had no gene match.

This clonotype was observed a few times. V and J are TRBV30 and TRBJ2-5; 9 bases align to TRBD2. V trimming: 0 bases; J trimming: 3 bases; junction bases outside the gene matches: 11. Germline values: CDR1 GTSNPN, CDR2 SVGIG (reference sequence). This CDR3 region has 17 residues. CDR3 nucleotide sequence: TGTGCCTGGAGTGTACCCCTGGGGCGGGAGGGTGAAGAGACCCAGTACTTC. This translates into CAWSVPLGREGEETQYF.

This clonotype was seen only a few times. The chain couples TRBV20-1 to TRBJ2-7; D gene unclear. Germline CDR1 and CDR2: DFQATT and SNEGSKA (reference sequence). The CDR3 is 13 amino acids. V lost 6 bases to trimming and J lost 2 bases, with 14 bases between them. CDR3 sequence (DNA): TGCAGTGCCCGAAGGCCACAGACCTACGAGCAGTACTTC. It translates to CSARRPQTYEQYF.

By sample share, this clonotype is medium-sized. The chain has TRBV27 and TRBJ1-1, with TRBD1 as a possible D gene (6 bases). The V and J ends lost 3 bases and 5 bases respectively, with 13 bases between them. CDR3 length equals 14 residues. Germline-derived CDR1 and CDR2 are MNHEY and SMNVEV (reference sequence). CDR3 sequence reads: CASSFTTGLTEAFF. The CDR3 DNA is TGTGCCAGCAGTTTTACCACAGGGTTAACTGAAGCTTTCTTT.

The rearrangement links TRBV7-9 to TRBJ2-3; 9 bases are shared with TRBD2. With 5 bases clipped from V and 2 bases from J, the junction kept 11 bases outside the gene matches. The CDR3 has 17 amino acids. CDR1 is SEHNR, CDR2 FQNEAQ, per germline (reference sequence). Here the CDR3 reads CASSPRDLAGATDTQYF. In nucleotides, the CDR3 is TGTGCCAGCAGCCCGAGGGACTTAGCGGGGGCCACAGATACGCAGTATTTT.

This clonotype was seen a few times. The J gene is TRBJ2-5, the V gene TRBV7-2; tentatively, D is TRBD2 (7 bases). V lost 8 bases to trimming and J lost 5 bases, with 18 bases between them. CDR1 SGHTA and CDR2 FQGNSA come from the germline V gene. The CDR3 is 14 residues long. The CDR3 loop is CASSPRGGAETQYF. CDR3 nucleotides: TGTGCCAGCTCTCCGAGGGGGGGCGCGGAGACCCAGTACTTC. Full variable domain (outside the CDR3, taken from reference TRBV7-2 and TRBJ2-5): GAGVSQSPSNKVTEKGKDVELRCDPISGHTALYWYRQSLGQGLEFLIYFQGNSAPDKSGLPSDRFSAERTGGSVSTLTIQRTQQEDSAVYLCASSPRGGAETQYFGPGTRLLVL.

V and J are TRBV20-1 and TRBJ2-7; the D is unclear. V was shortened by 0 bases and J by 4 bases, with 7 bases between the two germline ends. The CDR3 covers 12 residues. CDR1 DFQATT and CDR2 SNEGSKA come from the germline V gene (reference sequence). CDR3 coding DNA: TGCAGTGCTAGAGATGCCCCGTACGAGCAGTACTTC. This gives the protein CSARDAPYEQYF.

This sequence joins TRBV19 and TRBJ2-3; a weak D match, TRBD1 (6 bases). Germline loops: CDR1 LNHDA, CDR2 SQIVND (reference sequence). V was trimmed by 5 bases and J by 1 base, leaving 7 bases between them. The CDR3 length is 13 residues. The CDR3 DNA is TGTGCCAGTAGTCGACAGGGCACAGATACGCAGTATTTT. Translation gives CASSRQGTDTQYF.

J is TRBJ2-2 and V is TRBV7-3, with D uncertain. Per germline, CDR1 SGHTA and CDR2 FQGTGA. V was shortened by 2 bases and J by 4 bases, with 5 bases between the two germline ends. The CDR3 is 13 residues long. For the CDR3, the DNA is TGTGCCAGCAGCTTAGCTGCCACCGGGGAGCTGTTTTTT. Protein product: CASSLAATGELFF.

This clonotype was detected a few times. The V and J genes are TRBV6-2 or TRBV6-3 and TRBJ2-1; 8 bases line up with TRBD2. The trim removed 0 bases at V and 2 bases at J, leaving 3 bases unmatched. This CDR3 contains 16 residues. The germline V gene encodes CDR1 MNHEY and CDR2 SVGEGT. The CDR3 nucleotides are TGTGCCAGCAGTTACTCGACTAGCGCGGCCTACAATGAGCAGTTCTTC. Translation gives CASSYSTSAAYNEQFF.

The chain carries TRBV7-6 and TRBJ2-2, with D uncertain. The CDR3 runs to 19 residues. V lost 5 bases, J lost 5 bases, and 27 bases lay in between. CDR1 is SGHVS, CDR2 FNYEAQ, per germline. The CDR3 sequence is CASSTHTLGVVWRTGELFF. In DNA, the CDR3 is TGTGCCAGCAGCACACATACCCTAGGAGTGGTGTGGCGTACCGGGGAGCTGTTTTTT.